A selection of T cell receptor beta chains follows, all from one sample in a study of T cell responses to AZD1222 COVID-19 vaccine. The protocol was immunoSEQ multiplex PCR, while the TCRdb copy is restricted to in-frame clones and leaves out a portion. Of more than 95,000 clones listed, around 88% are singletons. The source material was peripheral blood, sampled 28 days after the second AZD1222 dose. Source of these receptors: an adult who received the AZD1222 COVID-19 vaccine. The CDR3 runs from the conserved cysteine through the conserved F or W. The D gene is left open where the match is weak. Size values are once, few and many counts, or a class for expanded clones, and some rows have none.

v_call,d_call,clone_size,j_call,cdr3_aa,cdr3_nt
TRBV6-1,TRBD1,.,TRBJ2-3,CASSEIGTGVTDTQYF,TGTGCCAGCAGTGAAATAGGGACAGGGGTCACAGATACGCAGTATTTT
TRBV2,.,.,TRBJ2-3,CASKRGWDTDTQYF,TGTGCCAGCAAGAGGGGTTGGGACACAGATACGCAGTATTTT
TRBV5-1,.,.,TRBJ2-5,CASSLPGSYRETQYF,TGCGCCAGCAGCTTGCCCGGGAGCTATAGAGAGACCCAGTACTTC
TRBV5-1,.,.,TRBJ2-3,CASKSEGTDTQYF,TGCGCCAGCAAATCGGAGGGCACAGATACGCAGTATTTT
TRBV9,.,.,TRBJ2-7,CASSVEPASSYEQYF,TGTGCCAGCAGCGTAGAGCCAGCATCCTCCTACGAGCAGTACTTC
TRBV7-2,.,.,TRBJ1-4,CASSPRGGNEKLFF,TGTGCCAGCAGCCCAAGAGGGGGTAATGAAAAACTGTTTTTT
TRBV6-6,.,.,TRBJ1-1,CASSYKPNTEAFF,TGTGCCAGCAGTTATAAACCAAACACTGAAGCTTTCTTT
TRBV28,.,.,TRBJ2-7,CATGVYEQYF,TGTGCCACCGGGGTGTACGAGCAGTACTTC
TRBV7-9,.,.,TRBJ2-7,CASSRWVQPYEQYF,TGTGCCAGCAGCCGATGGGTCCAACCCTACGAGCAGTACTTC
TRBV2,.,.,TRBJ2-3,CASSGNTYTDTQYF,TGTGCCAGCAGTGGGAACACTTACACAGATACGCAGTATTTT
TRBV6-5,.,few,TRBJ1-2,CASSYSAGRTWGYTF,TGTGCCAGCAGTTACTCTGCGGGACGAACGTGGGGCTACACCTTC
TRBV6-2/TRBV6-3,.,.,TRBJ1-3,CASSYGGARGNTIYF,TGTGCCAGCAGTTACGGCGGGGCTCGTGGAAACACCATATATTTT
TRBV5-1,TRBD2,.,TRBJ2-4,CASSSGLAGAIQYF,TGCGCCAGCAGCAGTGGACTAGCGGGAGCCATTCAGTACTTC
TRBV27,.,.,TRBJ1-4,CASSNGQIPNEKLFF,TGTGCCAGCAGTAATGGACAGATACCTAATGAAAAACTGTTTTTT
TRBV20-1,.,.,TRBJ2-7,CSASSRDSYEQYF,TGCAGTGCTAGTTCGCGGGACTCCTACGAGCAGTACTTC
TRBV2,.,.,TRBJ2-3,CASSRTGLSTDTQYF,TGTGCCAGCAGTCGAACAGGGCTGAGCACAGATACGCAGTATTTT
TRBV7-3,TRBD2,.,TRBJ2-3,CASSRTSGAGTDTQYF,TGTGCCAGCAGCCGGACTAGCGGGGCGGGCACAGATACGCAGTATTTT
TRBV6-5,TRBD1,.,TRBJ1-2,CASSPGQGNGYTF,TGTGCCAGCAGTCCCGGACAGGGGAATGGCTACACCTTC
TRBV5-1,TRBD2,.,TRBJ2-2,CASSGLAGGGELFF,TGCGCCAGCAGCGGACTAGCGGGAGGCGGGGAGCTGTTTTTT
TRBV7-9,.,once,TRBJ1-2,CASSLEGVRGYTF,TGTGCCAGCAGCTTGGAGGGGGTCCGGGGCTACACCTTC
TRBV24-1,TRBD2,.,TRBJ2-3,CATSDPVLAGKITDTQYF,TGTGCCACCAGTGACCCCGTGTTAGCGGGAAAGATCACAGATACGCAGTATTTT
TRBV11-2,.,.,TRBJ2-5,CASSPGVGADETQYF,TGTGCCAGCAGCCCGGGGGTGGGGGCTGATGAGACCCAGTACTTC
TRBV6-1,.,.,TRBJ1-2,CASSPTGYGYTF,TGTGCCAGCAGTCCAACAGGATATGGCTACACCTTC
TRBV11-3,.,.,TRBJ2-5,CASSLGANGEETQYF,TGTGCCAGCAGCTTAGGGGCTAACGGGGAAGAGACCCAGTACTTC
TRBV11-3,TRBD1,few,TRBJ1-6,CASSPRDRTNSPLHF,TGTGCCAGCAGCCCGAGGGACAGAACAAATTCACCCCTCCACTTT